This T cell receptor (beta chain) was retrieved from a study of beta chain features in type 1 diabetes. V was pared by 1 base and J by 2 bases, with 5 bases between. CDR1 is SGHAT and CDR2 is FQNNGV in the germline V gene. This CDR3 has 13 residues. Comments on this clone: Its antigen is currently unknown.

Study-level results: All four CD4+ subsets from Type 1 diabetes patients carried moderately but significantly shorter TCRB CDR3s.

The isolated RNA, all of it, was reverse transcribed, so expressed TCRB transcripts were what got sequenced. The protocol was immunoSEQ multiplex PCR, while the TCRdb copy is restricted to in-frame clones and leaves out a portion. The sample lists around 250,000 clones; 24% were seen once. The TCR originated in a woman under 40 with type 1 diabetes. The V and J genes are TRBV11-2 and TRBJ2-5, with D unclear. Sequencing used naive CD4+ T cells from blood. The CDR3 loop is CASSLGVQETQYF. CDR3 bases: TGTGCCAGCAGCTTAGGCGTACAAGAGACCCAGTACTTC. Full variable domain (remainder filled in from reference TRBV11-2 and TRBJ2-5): EAGVAQSPRYKIIEKRQSVAFWCNPISGHATLYWYQQILGQGPKLLIQFQNNGVVDDSQLPKDRFSAERLKGVDSTLKIQPAKLEDSAVYLCASSLGVQETQYFGPGTRLLVL.